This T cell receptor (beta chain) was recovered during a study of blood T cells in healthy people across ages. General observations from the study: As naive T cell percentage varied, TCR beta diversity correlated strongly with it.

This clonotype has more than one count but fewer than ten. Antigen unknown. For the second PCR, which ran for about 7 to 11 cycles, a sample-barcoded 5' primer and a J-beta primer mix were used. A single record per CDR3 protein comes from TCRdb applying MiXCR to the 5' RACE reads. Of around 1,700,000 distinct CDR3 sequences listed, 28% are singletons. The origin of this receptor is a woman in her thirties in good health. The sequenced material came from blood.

The CDR3, as DNA: TGTGCCAGCAGTGACTCTGGCGGTGAAAGTGAGCAGTTCTTC. This gives the protein CASSDSGGESEQFF. This chain uses TRBV6-4 with TRBJ2-1; D gene unclear. V was clipped by 0 bases and J by 9 bases, with 12 bases between them. The CDR3 is 14 amino acids. Looked up from germline, CDR1 is MRHNA and CDR2 is SNTAGT.